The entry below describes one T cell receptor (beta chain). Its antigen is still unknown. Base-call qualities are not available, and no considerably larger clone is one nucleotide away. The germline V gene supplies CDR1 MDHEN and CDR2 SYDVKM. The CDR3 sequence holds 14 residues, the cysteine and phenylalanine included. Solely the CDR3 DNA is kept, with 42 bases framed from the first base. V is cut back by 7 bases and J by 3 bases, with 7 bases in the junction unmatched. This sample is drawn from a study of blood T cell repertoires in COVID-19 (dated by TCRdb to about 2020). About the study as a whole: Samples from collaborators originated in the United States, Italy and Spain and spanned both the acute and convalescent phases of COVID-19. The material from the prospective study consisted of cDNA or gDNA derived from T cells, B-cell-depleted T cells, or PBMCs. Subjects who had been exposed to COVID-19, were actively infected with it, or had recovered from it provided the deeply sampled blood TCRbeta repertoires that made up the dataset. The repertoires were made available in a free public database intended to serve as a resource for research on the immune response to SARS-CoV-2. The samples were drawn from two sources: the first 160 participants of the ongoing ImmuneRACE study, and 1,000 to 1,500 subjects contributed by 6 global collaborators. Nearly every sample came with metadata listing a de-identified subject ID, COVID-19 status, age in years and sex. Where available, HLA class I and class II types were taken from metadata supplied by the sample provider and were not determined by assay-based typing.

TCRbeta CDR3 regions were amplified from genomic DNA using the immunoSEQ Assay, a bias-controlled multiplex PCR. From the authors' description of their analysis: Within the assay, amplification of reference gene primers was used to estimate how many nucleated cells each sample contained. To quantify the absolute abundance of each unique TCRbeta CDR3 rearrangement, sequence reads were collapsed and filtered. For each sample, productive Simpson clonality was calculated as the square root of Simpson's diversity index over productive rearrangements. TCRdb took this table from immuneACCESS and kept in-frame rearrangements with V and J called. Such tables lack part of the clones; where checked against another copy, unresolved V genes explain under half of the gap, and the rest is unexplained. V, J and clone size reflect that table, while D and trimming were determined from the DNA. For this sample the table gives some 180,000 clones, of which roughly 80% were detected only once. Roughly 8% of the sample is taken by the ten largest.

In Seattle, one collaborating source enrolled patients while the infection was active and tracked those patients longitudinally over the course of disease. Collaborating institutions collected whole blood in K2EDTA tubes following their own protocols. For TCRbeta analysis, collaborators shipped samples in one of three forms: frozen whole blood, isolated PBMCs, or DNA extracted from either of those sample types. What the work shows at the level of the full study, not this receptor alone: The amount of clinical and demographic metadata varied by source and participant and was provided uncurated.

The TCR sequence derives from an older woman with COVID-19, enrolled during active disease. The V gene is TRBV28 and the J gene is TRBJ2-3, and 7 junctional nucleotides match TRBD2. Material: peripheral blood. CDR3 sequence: CASTSSGTTDTQYF. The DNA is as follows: TGTGCCAGCACATCTAGCGGAACAACAGATACGCAGTATTTT.